One sample yielded the 26 T cell receptor beta chains listed below, sequenced in a study of PD-1 blockade in classical Hodgkin lymphoma. The time point: newly diagnosed, previously untreated cHL patient sample. Some clones are missing from TCRdb's copy, which holds only in-frame ones; the method was immunoSEQ multiplex PCR. This table holds about 30,000 clones, approximately 91% found once. Material for sequencing was peripheral blood mononuclear cells (PBMCs). All receptors derive from a human donor with classical Hodgkin lymphoma.

The chain carries TRBV5-4 and TRBJ2-1, with a possible D match to TRBD2 (5 bases). Germline assignment: CDR1 SGHNT and CDR2 YYREEE (reference sequence). The CDR3 sequence is 13 residues long. V lost 4 bases to trimming and J lost 6 bases, with 11 bases between them. The CDR3 coding sequence is TGTGCCAGCAGCCGGGCGGGTACCAATGAGCAGTTCTTC. Its translation: CASSRAGTNEQFF.

J is TRBJ1-5 and V is TRBV7-9; D remains unclear. The length of the CDR3 is 17 residues. In germline, CDR1 is SEHNR, CDR2 FQNEAQ (reference sequence). V lost 0 bases and J lost 2, with 14 bases in between. The chain's CDR3 is CASSLATVRQGNQPQHF. The CDR3 DNA is TGTGCCAGCAGCTTAGCCACCGTGAGGCAGGGCAATCAGCCCCAGCATTTT.

Within the sample, this clone is medium-sized. V gene TRBV6-4 combines with J gene TRBJ2-3; TRBD1 agrees at 9 bases. The CDR3 covers 15 residues. The V segment lost 6 bases and the J segment 3 bases; nucleotides outside the gene matches: 7. The V gene's germline CDR1 is MRHNA and CDR2 SNTAGT. CDR3 region: CASRVGTGFTDTQYF. The CDR3 DNA reads as TGTGCCAGCAGGGTTGGGACAGGGTTTACAGATACGCAGTATTTT.

The V call is TRBV25-1, the J call TRBJ2-5; 8 nucleotides match TRBD1. CDR3 length equals 14 residues. Germline trimming cut 5 bases from V and 1 base from J; bases unmatched to any gene: 3. CDR1 is MGHDK, CDR2 SYGVNS, per germline. In DNA form, the CDR3 reads TGTGCCAGCAGTCAAACAGGGGGCCAAGAGACCCAGTACTTC. Its translation is CASSQTGGQETQYF.

V usage is TRBV11-2 and J usage is TRBJ2-2; the D is unclear. In germline, CDR1 is SGHAT, CDR2 FQNNGV. The length of the CDR3 is 16 residues. V shed 5 bases and J shed 2 bases, with 15 bases lying between them. The CDR3 here is CASSRLSGGNTGELFF. The CDR3 DNA reads as TGTGCCAGCAGCCGTCTTTCTGGCGGAAACACCGGGGAGCTGTTTTTT.

The chain carries TRBV19 and TRBJ2-2; tentative D call: TRBD1 (5 bases). The V end lost 2 bases, the J end lost 5 bases, and 12 bases lay between the germline ends. CDR3 length: 15 residues. Germline assignment: CDR1 LNHDA and CDR2 SQIVND (reference sequence). The CDR3 DNA reads as TGTGCCAGTAGTATAAGGACATATACAACCGGGGAGCTGTTTTTT. It encodes CASSIRTYTTGELFF.

This chain connects TRBV7-2 to TRBJ2-1; D gene uncertain. This CDR3 is 11 amino acids long. Germline assignment: CDR1 SGHTA and CDR2 FQGNSA. The V end was cut by 4 bases, the J end by 9 bases, with 7 bases between. The CDR3 nucleotides are TGTGCCAGCAGCTCGCTGCGTGAGCAGTTCTTC. It codes for CASSSLREQFF.

The rearrangement uses TRBV7-3 and TRBJ1-2, with D unclear. This CDR3 comprises 14 residues. V was shortened by 3 bases and J by 4 bases, with 12 bases between the two germline ends. Germline V lookup: CDR1 SGHTA, CDR2 FQGTGA. In nucleotides, the CDR3 is TGTGCCAGCAGCTTGGCCCATACCTTCTATGGCTACACCTTC. Translating gives CASSLAHTFYGYTF.

This chain uses TRBV5-1 with TRBJ2-7; 9 bases fit TRBD1. The CDR3 has 13 amino acids. Trimming cost V 3 bases and J 5 bases; bases outside gene matches: 3. Looked up from germline, CDR1 is SGHRS and CDR2 is YFSETQ. Here the CDR3 DNA reads TGCGCCAGCAGCTGGGGGACAGGGAACGAGCAGTACTTC. Its protein is CASSWGTGNEQYF.

The rearrangement links TRBV5-1 to TRBJ2-3; tentatively, D is TRBD2 (5 bases). V was pared by 3 bases and J by 0 bases, with 11 bases between. The CDR3 consists of 15 residues. The V gene's germline CDR1 is SGHRS and CDR2 YFSETQ. The CDR3 is CASSSAELSTDTQYF. CDR3 coding DNA: TGCGCCAGCAGCTCAGCGGAGCTGAGCACAGATACGCAGTATTTT.

J is TRBJ2-7 and V is TRBV18; no firm D call. This CDR3 has 14 amino acids. The V end lost 2 bases, the J end lost 2 bases, and 10 bases lay between the germline ends. Germline CDR1 is KGHSH and CDR2 is LQKENI. The CDR3 here is CASSPSQDAYEQYF. CDR3 coding DNA: TGTGCCAGCTCACCAAGCCAGGACGCCTACGAGCAGTACTTC.

The rearrangement uses TRBV9 and TRBJ2-3; 7 bases agree with TRBD2. There are 14 residues in the CDR3. Trimming took 5 bases from V and 2 from J; bases not matched to a gene: 5. Germline V gene sequence: CDR1 SGDLS, CDR2 YYNGEE. CDR3 loop: CASSRLAITDTQYF. CDR3 in DNA: TGTGCCAGCAGTAGACTAGCCATCACAGATACGCAGTATTTT.

The chain is built from TRBV30 and TRBJ1-4; 10 bases align to TRBD1. Germline-derived CDR1 and CDR2 are GTSNPN and SVGIG (reference sequence). This CDR3 has 13 residues. V lost 5 bases and J lost 6; bases outside the gene matches: 3. The chain's CDR3 is CAWAGTGDEKLFF. CDR3 bases: TGTGCCTGGGCCGGGACAGGGGATGAAAAACTGTTTTTT.

This clone showed up just a few times. The rearrangement joins TRBV6-6 to TRBJ2-5, with 9 bases lining up with TRBD2. Looked up from germline, CDR1 is MNHNY and CDR2 is SVGAGI (reference sequence). The V gene end was trimmed by 4 bases and the J gene end by 5 bases; junction bases not matched to a gene: 8. This CDR3 comprises 15 residues. The DNA for the CDR3 is TGTGCCAGCAGTTCCGTTCGACTAGCGGCGGAGACCCAGTACTTC. It codes for CASSSVRLAAETQYF.

The chain employs TRBV14 and TRBJ2-5, with D maybe TRBD1 (6 bases). Between the trimmed V and J ends, which lost 4 bases and 7 bases, there was a span of 10 bases. The germline gives CDR1 SGHDN, CDR2 FVKESK. The CDR3 covers 12 residues. CDR3 sequence: CASSRQGLTQYF. CDR3 bases: TGTGCCAGCAGCCGGCAGGGGCTGACCCAGTACTTC.

The chain is built from TRBV11-2 and TRBJ2-5, with D perhaps TRBD1 or TRBD2 (5 bases each). The germline V gene has CDR1 SGHAT and CDR2 FQNNGV. Trimming removed 0 bases at V and 2 bases at J, with 10 bases between. This CDR3 has 15 amino acids. CDR3 sequence: CASSLDPGPQETQYF. DNA of the CDR3: TGTGCCAGCAGCTTAGACCCGGGACCTCAAGAGACCCAGTACTTC.

CDR3 coding DNA: TGTGCCAGCTCACCAGAGAGGGGTCAAACTGAAGCTTTCTTT. As protein: CASSPERGQTEAFF. This chain joins TRBV18 and TRBJ1-1; D is possibly TRBD1 (5 bases). V gave up 2 bases and J gave up 5 bases, with 12 bases separating them. This CDR3 contains 14 residues. Germline V lookup: CDR1 KGHSH, CDR2 LQKENI.

This sequence joins TRBV4-3 and TRBJ2-1, with 12 bases aligning to TRBD2. Germline loops: CDR1 LGHNA, CDR2 YSLEER. The CDR3 sequence is 17 residues long. Trimming at V came to 0 bases and at J to 10 bases, leaving 10 bases not matched to a gene. The CDR3 loop reads CASSQDGLAGTGGEQFF. CDR3 DNA: TGCGCCAGCAGCCAAGACGGACTAGCGGGAACAGGGGGGGAGCAGTTCTTC.

This chain connects TRBV28 to TRBJ1-5, with a weak D call TRBD1 (6 bases). The germline gives CDR1 MDHEN, CDR2 SYDVKM. This CDR3 is 15 amino acids long. V lost 9 bases to trimming and J lost 5 bases, with 20 bases between them. For the CDR3, the DNA is TGTGCCAGTAGAGGGGGGGGGCTGGTGCATCAGCCCCAGCATTTT. This sequence encodes CASRGGGLVHQPQHF.

The chain combines TRBV10-2 with TRBJ2-1; 14 bases map to TRBD2. CDR1 and CDR2 from the germline V gene are WSHSY and SAAADI. Trimming at V came to 10 bases and at J to 4 bases, leaving 3 bases not matched to a gene. CDR3 length: 14 residues. The CDR3 DNA reads TGCGCCACTCGACTAGCGGGAGGGTACAATGAGCAGTTCTTC. It translates to CATRLAGGYNEQFF.

This rearrangement joins TRBV2 to TRBJ1-1; TRBD1 aligns across 7 bases. Germline CDR1 is SNHLY and CDR2 is FYNNEI. This CDR3 spans 12 amino acids. Germline trimming cut 4 bases from V and 10 bases from J; bases unmatched to any gene: 6. For the CDR3, the DNA is TGTGCCAGCAGTGTCCAGGGGGTAATAGCTTTCTTT. This gives the protein CASSVQGVIAFF.

The chain uses TRBV10-3 and TRBJ1-3; D remains unclear. There are 11 residues in the CDR3. Germline V gene data show CDR1 as ENHRY and CDR2 as SYGVKD. The V end lost 11 bases, the J end lost 0 bases, and 5 bases lay between the germline ends. The CDR3 loop is CALSSGNTIYF. In DNA, the CDR3 is TGTGCCCTCTCCTCTGGAAACACCATATATTTT.

The chain couples TRBV13 to TRBJ2-7; TRBD2 aligns across 11 bases. V was clipped by 7 bases and J by 4 bases; unmatched bases: 3. The CDR3 runs to 13 residues. Germline V CDR1 and CDR2: PRHDT, FYEKMQ (reference sequence). The CDR3 loop reads CASTVAGGYEQYF. CDR3 bases: TGTGCCAGCACCGTAGCGGGAGGGTACGAGCAGTACTTC.

This chain links TRBV6-1 with TRBJ1-4; D perhaps matches TRBD1 (5 bases). The CDR3 contains 18 residues. V was trimmed by 0 bases and J by 8 bases, leaving 22 bases between them. CDR1 is MNHNS, CDR2 SASEGT, per germline. The CDR3 DNA reads TGTGCCAGCAGTGAAGCAAGGAGGGGACCGGGGGGAGAGGAAAAACTGTTTTTT. It specifies CASSEARRGPGGEEKLFF.

The V and J genes are TRBV5-1 and TRBJ1-1, with 10 nucleotides matching TRBD1. With 5 bases clipped from V and 4 bases from J, the junction kept 8 bases outside the gene matches. This CDR3 has 15 residues. Germline V gene data show CDR1 as SGHRS and CDR2 as YFSETQ. For the CDR3, the DNA is TGCGCCAGCAGGCGCGGGACAGGGGCCAGCACTGAAGCTTTCTTT. This codes for CASRRGTGASTEAFF.

V usage is TRBV28 and J usage is TRBJ1-2; the match to TRBD1 covers 7 bases. Trimming cost V 2 bases and J 4 bases; bases outside gene matches: 7. CDR1 is MDHEN, CDR2 SYDVKM, per germline. This CDR3 is built from 15 residues. The CDR3 sequence is CASSLPDRAAYGYTF. The DNA of the CDR3 is TGTGCCAGCAGTTTACCCGACAGGGCCGCCTATGGCTACACCTTC.